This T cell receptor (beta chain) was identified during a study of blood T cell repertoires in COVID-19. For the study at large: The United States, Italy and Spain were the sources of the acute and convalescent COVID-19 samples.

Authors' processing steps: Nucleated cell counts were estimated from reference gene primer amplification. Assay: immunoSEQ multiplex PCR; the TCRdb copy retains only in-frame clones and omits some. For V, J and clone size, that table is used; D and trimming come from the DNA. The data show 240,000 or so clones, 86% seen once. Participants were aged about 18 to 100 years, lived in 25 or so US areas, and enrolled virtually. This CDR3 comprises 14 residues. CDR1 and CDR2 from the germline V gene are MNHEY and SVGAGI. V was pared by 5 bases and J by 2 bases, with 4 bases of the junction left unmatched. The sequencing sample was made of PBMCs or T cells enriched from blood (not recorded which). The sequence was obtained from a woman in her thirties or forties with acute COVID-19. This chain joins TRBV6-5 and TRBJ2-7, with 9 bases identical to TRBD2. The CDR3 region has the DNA TGTGCCAGCAGTCAGACTAGCGGAACCTACGAGCAGTACTTC. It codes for CASSQTSGTYEQYF.